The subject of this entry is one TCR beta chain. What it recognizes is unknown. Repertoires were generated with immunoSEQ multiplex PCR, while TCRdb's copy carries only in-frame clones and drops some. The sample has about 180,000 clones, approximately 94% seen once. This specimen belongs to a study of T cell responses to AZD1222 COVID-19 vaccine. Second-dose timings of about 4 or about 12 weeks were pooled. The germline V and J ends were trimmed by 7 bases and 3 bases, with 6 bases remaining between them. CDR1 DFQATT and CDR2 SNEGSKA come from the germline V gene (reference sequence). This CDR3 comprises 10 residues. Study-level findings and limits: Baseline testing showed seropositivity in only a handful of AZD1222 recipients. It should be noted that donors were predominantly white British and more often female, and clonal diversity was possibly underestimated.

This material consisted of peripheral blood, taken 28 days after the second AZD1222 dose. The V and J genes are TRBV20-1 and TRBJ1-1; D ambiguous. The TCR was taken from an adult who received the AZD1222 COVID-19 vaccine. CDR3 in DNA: TGCAGTGGAACATACACTGAAGCTTTCTTT. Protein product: CSGTYTEAFF.